These 21 T cell receptor beta chains were sequenced from one sample in a study of CD4 T cells in relation to SARS-CoV-2 and coronaviruses. Unexposed donor CD4+ T cells date from about 2011-2018, before the COVID-19 pandemic. Libraries were prepared by immunoSEQ multiplex PCR; TCRdb keeps only in-frame clonotypes and omits some of them. The repertoire holds under 90,000 clones, more than 80% seen once, with approximately 0.25% in the top ten. The specimen was naive CD4+ T cells from PBMCs. The subset denotes: naive CD4+ T cells isolated by negative enrichment. Receptors originate from a human donor in good health.

CDR3 in DNA: TGTGCCAGCACTCCAACTAATGAAGCTTTCTTT. As protein: CASTPTNEAFF. This chain connects TRBV16 to TRBJ1-1, with no clear D. The germline gives CDR1 KGHSY, CDR2 FQNENV. The CDR3 runs 11 residues. The V gene lost 7 bases and the J gene lost 7 bases, with 10 bases spanning the gap.

This clone was seen a few times. This chain joins TRBV12-3 or TRBV12-4 and TRBJ1-1; D is undetermined. The CDR3 sequence is 12 residues long. V dropped 3 bases and J dropped 4 bases, with 6 bases sitting between them. The CDR3 nucleotides read TGTGCCAGCAGTTTCAGTGCCACTGAAGCTTTCTTT. Amino acid sequence: CASSFSATEAFF.

This clone was detected once. The V call is TRBV5-1, the J call TRBJ2-7, with 7 bases that match TRBD1. Germline-derived CDR1 and CDR2 are SGHRS and YFSETQ. The CDR3 consists of 14 residues. The trim removed 5 bases at V and 5 bases at J, leaving 10 bases unmatched. The CDR3 bases are TGCGCCAGCAGACAGCCAGGTAGGGGGCACGAGCAGTACTTC. Translation gives CASRQPGRGHEQYF.

This chain uses TRBV28 with TRBJ2-2; 9 bases match TRBD1. With 6 bases clipped from V and 3 bases from J, the junction kept 11 bases outside the gene matches. Germline V gives CDR1 MDHEN, CDR2 SYDVKM. This CDR3 is built from 17 residues. The CDR3 DNA reads as TGTGCCAGCAGCCATCACGACTGGACAGGGGACACCGGGGAGCTGTTTTTT. Translated: CASSHHDWTGDTGELFF.

The chain has TRBV7-5 and TRBJ1-5; the table calls TRBD1, which could not be checked here. TRBV7-5 is a documented pseudogene. The CDR3 sequence is 17 residues long. CDR3 loop: CVRSLASTETGNQPQHF. CDR3 DNA: TGTGTCAGAAGCTTAGCGTCGACAGAGACTGGCAATCAGCCCCAGCATTTT.

The V and J genes are TRBV7-9 and TRBJ1-6; TRBD1 matches at 10 bases. From germline, CDR1 is SEHNR and CDR2 FQNEAQ (reference sequence). Losses at the gene ends were 5 bases for V and 8 bases for J; bases not matched to a gene: 6. The length of the CDR3 is 15 residues. CDR3 amino acids: CASSPRGTGDSPLHF. The CDR3 DNA follows: TGTGCCAGCAGCCCTAGGGGGACAGGGGATTCACCCCTCCACTTT. Full variable domain (rest looked up from reference TRBV7-9 and TRBJ1-6): DTGVSQNPRHKITKRGQNVTFRCDPISEHNRLYWYRQTLGQGPEFLTYFQNEAQLEKSRLLSDRFSAERPKGSFSTLEIQRTEQGDSAMYLCASSPRGTGDSPLHFGNGTRLTVT.

The J gene is TRBJ1-4, the V gene TRBV29-1; 7 bases are shared with TRBD1. The V and J ends lost 5 bases and 0 bases, in that order; junction bases with no gene match: 3. Germline V lookup: CDR1 SQVTM, CDR2 ANQGSEA. The CDR3 length is 14 residues. The chain's CDR3 is CSVQTGSTNEKLFF. The CDR3 nucleotides are TGCAGCGTTCAGACAGGGTCAACTAATGAAAAACTGTTTTTT. The full variable domain, in which reference TRBV29-1 and TRBJ1-4 provide the parts outside the CDR3, is SAVISQKPSRDICQRGTSLTIQCQVDSQVTMMFWYRQQPGQSLTLIATANQGSEATYESGFVIDKFPISRPNLTFSTLTVSNMSPEDSSIYLCSVQTGSTNEKLFFGSGTQLSVL.

The chain has TRBV14 and TRBJ1-2; 8 nucleotides align to TRBD1. The J segment lost 8 bases and the V segment lost 5 bases, leaving 10 bases of the junction unmatched. The CDR3 covers 14 residues. CDR1 is SGHDN, CDR2 FVKESK, per germline. The CDR3, as DNA: TGTGCCAGCAGCTTGCTAAGATCAGGGGGCGGCTACACCTTC. This gives the protein CASSLLRSGGGYTF.

The chain is built from TRBV2 and TRBJ1-1; 7 bases fit TRBD1. Trimming at V came to 10 bases and at J to 1 base, leaving 6 bases not matched to a gene. The germline CDR1 and CDR2 sequences are SNHLY and FYNNEI. The CDR3 runs 13 residues. The CDR3 spells CATMGTANTEAFF. CDR3 bases: TGTGCCACTATGGGGACAGCGAACACTGAAGCTTTCTTT.

The rearrangement uses TRBV7-2 and TRBJ2-3; possible D gene TRBD1, 6 bases. With 5 bases removed from V and 2 bases from J, the gap between germline ends came to 11 bases. CDR1 is SGHTA and CDR2 is FQGNSA in the germline V gene. The CDR3 runs to 14 residues. DNA for the CDR3: TGTGCCAGCAGCCCCGACAGGACCACAGATACGCAGTATTTT. The encoded protein is CASSPDRTTDTQYF.

The chain recombines TRBV5-1 with TRBJ1-5; unclear D gene. The CDR3 consists of 15 residues. Deletions cut 0 bases from V and 0 bases from J, with 7 bases between. Germline V gene lookup returns CDR1 SGHRS and CDR2 YFSETQ. The CDR3 loop reads CASSLDGPSNQPQHF. The CDR3 DNA reads TGCGCCAGCAGCTTGGACGGTCCTAGCAATCAGCCCCAGCATTTT. The full variable domain, rest sourced from reference TRBV5-1 and TRBJ1-5, is KAGVTQTPRYLIKTRGQQVTLSCSPISGHRSVSWYQQTPGQGLQFLFEYFSETQRNKGNFPGRFSGRQFSNSRSEMNVSTLELGDSALYLCASSLDGPSNQPQHFGDGTRLSIL.

The chain uses TRBV30 and TRBJ2-6; D gene ambiguous. The CDR3 loop spans 14 amino acids. Per germline, CDR1 GTSNPN and CDR2 SVGIG (reference sequence). V was cut by 8 bases and J by 0 bases, with 11 bases left in between. CDR3 sequence: CAQVRFSGANVLTF. Written as DNA, the CDR3 is TGTGCCCAAGTCCGGTTCTCTGGGGCCAACGTCCTGACTTTC.

V is TRBV30 and J is TRBJ2-5, with 14 bases fitting TRBD2. Per the germline V gene, CDR1 is GTSNPN and CDR2 is SVGIG (reference sequence). After removal of 1 base from V and 4 bases from J, the junction contained 2 bases not matched to a gene. The CDR3 contains 15 residues. The CDR3 reads CAWSAGLAGVETQYF. The DNA of the CDR3 is TGTGCCTGGAGTGCGGGACTAGCGGGAGTAGAGACCCAGTACTTC.

J is TRBJ2-3 and V is TRBV28; no clear D. The CDR3 runs 14 residues. Deletions cut 5 bases from V and 2 bases from J, with 11 bases between. Germline V gives CDR1 MDHEN, CDR2 SYDVKM. For the CDR3, the DNA is TGTGCCAGCAGTCCTTGGCAAATCACAGATACGCAGTATTTT. This codes for CASSPWQITDTQYF.

The rearrangement joins TRBV23-1 to TRBJ2-7, with D maybe TRBD1 (6 bases). TRBV23-1 is treated as an ORF (open reading frame) with a function not yet certain. The CDR3 contains 16 residues. Trimming removed 1 base at V and 0 bases at J, with 13 bases between. CDR3 sequence: CASSQWTVFSSYEQYF. DNA for the CDR3: TGCGCCAGCAGTCAATGGACAGTTTTTAGCTCCTACGAGCAGTACTTC.

The chain couples TRBV6-5 to TRBJ2-3; D gene uncertain. Trimming took 5 bases from V and 6 from J, leaving 9 bases between them. This CDR3 has 12 amino acids. Germline V gene lookup returns CDR1 MNHEY and CDR2 SVGAGI. The CDR3 DNA reads TGTGCCAGCAGTCCTACTCCCGATACGCAGTATTTT. This codes for CASSPTPDTQYF.

In nucleotides, the CDR3 is TGTGCCTGGAGAGTGGGGACCTCTTCAGGGGCAAATTCACCCCTCCACTTT. Translated: CAWRVGTSSGANSPLHF. This chain connects TRBV30 to TRBJ1-6; TRBD1 might be the D (6 bases). The CDR3 sequence is 17 residues long. V was shortened by 3 bases and J by 7 bases, with 22 bases between the two germline ends. CDR1 and CDR2 (germline): GTSNPN, SVGIG (reference sequence).

The chain is built from TRBV11-3 and TRBJ2-3; 7 positions match TRBD1. The V gene end was trimmed by 2 bases and the J gene end by 3 bases; junction bases not matched to a gene: 8. This CDR3 contains 16 residues. Germline V gene sequence: CDR1 SGHNT, CDR2 YENEEA. The CDR3 spells CASSLMLSGGTDTQYF. As DNA, the CDR3 is TGTGCCAGCAGCTTAATGTTGTCAGGGGGAACAGATACGCAGTATTTT.

V is TRBV5-1 and J is TRBJ2-3; 10 bases map to TRBD2. The CDR3 totals 15 residues. From germline, CDR1 is SGHRS and CDR2 YFSETQ. The V gene end was trimmed by 3 bases and the J gene end by 6 bases; junction bases not matched to a gene: 7. Here the CDR3 DNA reads TGCGCCAGCAGCTCTGAGCGGGGGGGCCTGGATACGCAGTATTTT. Protein: CASSSERGGLDTQYF.

Notes on this clone: Germline is not matched at one junction end, which may reflect a read error. Written as DNA, the CDR3 is TGCAGCGTTGAGCAGCAGGGTGCAAACACCGGGGAACTGTTTTTT. This codes for CSVEQQGANTGELFF. The V gene is TRBV29-1, the J gene TRBJ2-2, with D perhaps matching TRBD1 or TRBD2 (5 bases each). This CDR3 spans 15 amino acids. Germline V gene lookup returns CDR1 SQVTM and CDR2 ANQGSEA.

The chain has TRBV30 and TRBJ1-4, with no clear D. The germline CDR1 and CDR2 sequences are GTSNPN and SVGIG (reference sequence). Trimming took 3 bases from V and 6 from J, leaving 5 bases between them. There are 11 residues in the CDR3. CDR3 sequence: CAWRGDEKLFF. The CDR3 region has the DNA TGTGCCTGGAGGGGTGATGAAAAACTGTTTTTT.